These T cell receptor beta chains were read from a single sample in a study of blood T cell repertoires in COVID-19. The table came from immunoSEQ multiplex PCR; TCRdb's copy has only in-frame clones and leaves some out. The table shows more than 55,000 clones, with around 87% occurring only once. The sample taken for sequencing was peripheral blood. These receptors were taken from a man in his 60s with active or convalescent COVID-19. Each CDR3 is given without its conserved first and last residue.

J: TRBJ1-2
V: TRBV6-1
CDR3: ASSEGGPYGYT

J: TRBJ2-7
V: TRBV27
CDR3: ASSPRDRVREQY

J: TRBJ1-1
V: TRBV29-1
CDR3: SASFRDSTNEAF

J: TRBJ1-6
V: TRBV7-9
CDR3: ASSGGRTNSPLH

J: TRBJ2-1
V: TRBV11-2
CDR3: ASRTSGSPNEQF

J: TRBJ1-2
V: TRBV19
CDR3: ASSIIRQGSQNGYGYT

J: TRBJ2-1
V: TRBV6-5
CDR3: ASSTGTLYNEQF

J: TRBJ2-5
V: TRBV20-1
CDR3: SASPQQETQY

J: TRBJ2-3
V: TRBV7-8
CDR3: ASSTRGSGAADTQY

J: TRBJ1-1
V: TRBV28
CDR3: ASSSPRGRTEAF

J: TRBJ1-1
V: TRBV27
CDR3: ASSMAGTGAETEAF

J: TRBJ1-2
V: TRBV7-2
CDR3: ASSLAGGSSNYGYT

J: TRBJ1-4
V: TRBV5-1
CDR3: ASSPSGLPNEKLF

J: TRBJ1-2
V: TRBV19
CDR3: ASNLFRGALGYT

J: TRBJ1-1
V: TRBV27
CDR3: ASSKARTGGDEAF

J: TRBJ2-7
V: TRBV29-1
CDR3: SVGAGGSIEQY

J: TRBJ2-2
V: TRBV7-9
CDR3: ASSLDGTGVGELF

J: TRBJ1-2
V: TRBV27
CDR3: ASSSTGVREGYT